A single sample gave rise to the 4 T cell receptor beta chains below, sequenced in a study of T cell responses to AZD1222 COVID-19 vaccine. Generated by immunoSEQ multiplex PCR, the TCRdb table keeps only in-frame clones and is missing some. The sample consists of 120,000 to 150,000 clones, roughly 91% of them appearing once. The sequencing used peripheral blood, collected on day 0 of AZD1222 vaccination. These receptors were taken from an adult in good health.

This chain links TRBV2 with TRBJ2-3, with D perhaps matching TRBD1 or TRBD2 (6 bases each). The length of the CDR3 is 13 residues. Germline V CDR1 and CDR2: SNHLY, FYNNEI. Trimming stripped 6 bases from V and 6 bases from J, with 13 bases between. The CDR3 loop reads CASRGGLGDTQYF. The CDR3 nucleotides are TGTGCCAGCAGAGGGGGGCTTGGGGATACGCAGTATTTT.

V usage is TRBV6-6 and J usage is TRBJ1-5; 10 bases are a match to TRBD1. The CDR3 has 14 amino acids. The germline V gene has CDR1 MNHNY and CDR2 SVGAGI (reference sequence). J was trimmed by 7 bases and V by 7 bases; bases with no gene match: 7. CDR3 DNA sequence: TGTGCCAGCACCTTTGACAGGGGGCAACAGCCCCAGCATTTT. Encoded protein: CASTFDRGQQPQHF.

The chain has TRBV5-8 and TRBJ1-5, with 11 bases lining up with TRBD1. CDR3 length: 17 residues. V dropped 4 bases and J dropped 2; count of bases not matched to a gene: 8. Per germline, CDR1 SGHTS and CDR2 YDEGEE. The CDR3 bases are TGTGCCAGCAGCCCTTGGGGGACAGGGGGACGCAATCAGCCCCAGCATTTT. This encodes CASSPWGTGGRNQPQHF.

The chain links TRBV5-8 to TRBJ2-7; D not certain. The germline gives CDR1 SGHTS, CDR2 YDEGEE. The CDR3 contains 15 residues. Trimming took 0 bases from V and 4 from J, leaving 14 bases between them. The DNA of the CDR3 is TGTGCCAGCAGCTTGGAGGCACGAACGGCTTACGAGCAGTACTTC. Protein: CASSLEARTAYEQYF.